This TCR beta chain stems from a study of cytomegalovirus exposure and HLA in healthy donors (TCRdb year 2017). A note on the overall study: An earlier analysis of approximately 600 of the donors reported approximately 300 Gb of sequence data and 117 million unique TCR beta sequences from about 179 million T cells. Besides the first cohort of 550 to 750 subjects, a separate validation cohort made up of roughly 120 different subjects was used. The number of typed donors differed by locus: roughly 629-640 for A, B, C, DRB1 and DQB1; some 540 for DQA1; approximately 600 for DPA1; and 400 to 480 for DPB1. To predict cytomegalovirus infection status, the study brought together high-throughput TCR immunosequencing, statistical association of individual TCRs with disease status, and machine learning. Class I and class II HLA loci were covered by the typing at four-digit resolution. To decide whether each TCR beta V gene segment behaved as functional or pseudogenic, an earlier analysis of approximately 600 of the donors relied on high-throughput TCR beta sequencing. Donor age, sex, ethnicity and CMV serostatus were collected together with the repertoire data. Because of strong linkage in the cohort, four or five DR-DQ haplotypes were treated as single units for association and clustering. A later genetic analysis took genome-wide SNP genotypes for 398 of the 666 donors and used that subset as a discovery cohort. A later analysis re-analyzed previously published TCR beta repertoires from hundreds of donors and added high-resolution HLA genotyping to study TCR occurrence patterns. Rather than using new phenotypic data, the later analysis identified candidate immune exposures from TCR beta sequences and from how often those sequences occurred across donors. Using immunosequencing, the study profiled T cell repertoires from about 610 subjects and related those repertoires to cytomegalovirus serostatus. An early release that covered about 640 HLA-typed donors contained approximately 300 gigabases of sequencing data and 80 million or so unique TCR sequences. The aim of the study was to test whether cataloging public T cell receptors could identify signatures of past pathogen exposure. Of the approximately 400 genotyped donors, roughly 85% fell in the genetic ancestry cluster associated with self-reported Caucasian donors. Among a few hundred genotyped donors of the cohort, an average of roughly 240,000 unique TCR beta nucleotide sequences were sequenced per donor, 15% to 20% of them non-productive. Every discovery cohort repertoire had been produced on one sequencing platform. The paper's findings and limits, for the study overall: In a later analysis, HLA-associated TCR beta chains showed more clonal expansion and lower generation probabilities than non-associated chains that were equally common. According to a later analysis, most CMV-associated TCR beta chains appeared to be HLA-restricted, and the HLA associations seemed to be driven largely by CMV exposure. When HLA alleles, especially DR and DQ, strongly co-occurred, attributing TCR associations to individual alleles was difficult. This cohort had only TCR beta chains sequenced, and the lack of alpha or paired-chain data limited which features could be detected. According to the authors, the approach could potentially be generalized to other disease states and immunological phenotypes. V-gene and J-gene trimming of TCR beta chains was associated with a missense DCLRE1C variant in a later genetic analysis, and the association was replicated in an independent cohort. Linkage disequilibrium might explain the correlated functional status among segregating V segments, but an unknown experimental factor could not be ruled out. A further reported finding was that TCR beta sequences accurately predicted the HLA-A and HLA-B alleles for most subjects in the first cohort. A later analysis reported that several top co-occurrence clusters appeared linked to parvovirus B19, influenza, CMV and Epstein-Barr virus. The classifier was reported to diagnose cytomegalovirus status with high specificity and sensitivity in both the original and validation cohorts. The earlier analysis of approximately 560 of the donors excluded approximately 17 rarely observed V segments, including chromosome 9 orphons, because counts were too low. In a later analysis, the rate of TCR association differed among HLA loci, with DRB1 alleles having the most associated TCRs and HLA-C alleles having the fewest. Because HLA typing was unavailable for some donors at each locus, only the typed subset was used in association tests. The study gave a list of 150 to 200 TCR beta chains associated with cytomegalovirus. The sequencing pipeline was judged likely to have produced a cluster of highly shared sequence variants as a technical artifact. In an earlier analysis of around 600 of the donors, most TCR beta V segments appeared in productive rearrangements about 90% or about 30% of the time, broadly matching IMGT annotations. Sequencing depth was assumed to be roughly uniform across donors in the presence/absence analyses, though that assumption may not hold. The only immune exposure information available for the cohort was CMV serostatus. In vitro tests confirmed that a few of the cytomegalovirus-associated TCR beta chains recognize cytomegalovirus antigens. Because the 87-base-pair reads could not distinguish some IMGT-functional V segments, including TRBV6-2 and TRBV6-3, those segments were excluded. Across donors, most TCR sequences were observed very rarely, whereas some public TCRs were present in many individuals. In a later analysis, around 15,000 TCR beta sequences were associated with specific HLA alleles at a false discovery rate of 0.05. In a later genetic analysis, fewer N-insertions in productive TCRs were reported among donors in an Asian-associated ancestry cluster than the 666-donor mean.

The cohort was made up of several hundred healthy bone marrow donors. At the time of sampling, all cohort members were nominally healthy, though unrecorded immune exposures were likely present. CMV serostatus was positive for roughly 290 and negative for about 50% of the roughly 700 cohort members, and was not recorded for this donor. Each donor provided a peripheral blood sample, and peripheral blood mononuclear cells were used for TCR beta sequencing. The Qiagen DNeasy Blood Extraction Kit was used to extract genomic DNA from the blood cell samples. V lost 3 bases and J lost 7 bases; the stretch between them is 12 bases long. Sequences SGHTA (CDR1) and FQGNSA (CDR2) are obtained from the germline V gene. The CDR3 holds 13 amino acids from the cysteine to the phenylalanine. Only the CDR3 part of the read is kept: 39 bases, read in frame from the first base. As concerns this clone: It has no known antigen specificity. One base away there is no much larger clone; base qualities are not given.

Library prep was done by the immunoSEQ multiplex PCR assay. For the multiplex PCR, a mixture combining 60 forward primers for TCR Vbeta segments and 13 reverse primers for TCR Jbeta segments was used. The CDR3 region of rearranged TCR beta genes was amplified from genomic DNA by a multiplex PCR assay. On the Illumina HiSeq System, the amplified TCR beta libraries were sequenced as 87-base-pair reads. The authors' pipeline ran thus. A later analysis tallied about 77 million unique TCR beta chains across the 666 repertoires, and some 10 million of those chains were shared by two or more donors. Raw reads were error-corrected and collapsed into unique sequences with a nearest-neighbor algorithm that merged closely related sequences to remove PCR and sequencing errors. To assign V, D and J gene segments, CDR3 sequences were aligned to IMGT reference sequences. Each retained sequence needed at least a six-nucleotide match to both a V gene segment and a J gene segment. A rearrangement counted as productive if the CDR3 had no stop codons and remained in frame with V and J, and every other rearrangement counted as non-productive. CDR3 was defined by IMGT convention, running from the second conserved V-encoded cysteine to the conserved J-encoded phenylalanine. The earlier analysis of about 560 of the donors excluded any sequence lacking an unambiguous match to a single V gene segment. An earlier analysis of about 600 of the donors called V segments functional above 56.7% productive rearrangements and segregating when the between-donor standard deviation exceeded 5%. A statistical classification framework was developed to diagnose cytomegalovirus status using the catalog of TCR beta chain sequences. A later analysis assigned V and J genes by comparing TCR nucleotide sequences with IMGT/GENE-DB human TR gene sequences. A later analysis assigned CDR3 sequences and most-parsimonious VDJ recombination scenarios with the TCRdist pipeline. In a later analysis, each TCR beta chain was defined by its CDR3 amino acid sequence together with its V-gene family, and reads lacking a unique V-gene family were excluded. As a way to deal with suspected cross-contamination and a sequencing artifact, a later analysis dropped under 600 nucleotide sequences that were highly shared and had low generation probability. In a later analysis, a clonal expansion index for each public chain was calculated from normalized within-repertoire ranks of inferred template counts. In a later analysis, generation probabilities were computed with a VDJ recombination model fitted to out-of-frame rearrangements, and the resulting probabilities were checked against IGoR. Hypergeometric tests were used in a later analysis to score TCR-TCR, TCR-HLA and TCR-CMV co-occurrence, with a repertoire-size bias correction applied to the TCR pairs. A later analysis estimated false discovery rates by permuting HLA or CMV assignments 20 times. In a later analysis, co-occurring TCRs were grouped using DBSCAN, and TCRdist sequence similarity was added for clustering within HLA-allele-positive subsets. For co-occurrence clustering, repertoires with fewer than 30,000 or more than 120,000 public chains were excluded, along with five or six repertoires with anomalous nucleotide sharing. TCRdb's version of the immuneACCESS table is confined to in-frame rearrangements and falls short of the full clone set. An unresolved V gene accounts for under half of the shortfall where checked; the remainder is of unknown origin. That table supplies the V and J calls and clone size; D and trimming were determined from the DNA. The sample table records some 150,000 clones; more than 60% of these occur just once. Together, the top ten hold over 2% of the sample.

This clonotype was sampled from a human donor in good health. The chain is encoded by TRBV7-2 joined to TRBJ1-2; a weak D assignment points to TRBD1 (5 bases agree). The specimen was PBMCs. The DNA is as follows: TGTGCCAGCAGCTTCCCTGGCAGGGCTGGCTACACCTTC. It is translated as CASSFPGRAGYTF.